This record looks at one T cell receptor beta chain sequence and its context. Antigen unknown. Produced via immunoSEQ multiplex PCR; TCRdb's table is partial and in-frame only. The repertoire holds fewer than 150,000 clones, with 85% to 90% as singletons. The data derive from a study of T cell responses to AZD1222 COVID-19 vaccine. The CDR3 covers 11 residues. CDR1 and CDR2 from the germline V gene are MNHEY and SMNVEV (reference sequence). The V and J ends lost 0 bases and 4 bases respectively, with 0 bases between them. Study-level findings and limits: At baseline, seropositivity was found in only 5 to 7 AZD1222 recipients. Nearly half of spike-specific TCRs reportedly go after variant regions that carry no mutations.

The material was peripheral blood, obtained 28 days after the second AZD1222 dose. The chain is built from TRBV27 and TRBJ2-5; no reliable D call. This receptor was identified in an adult who received the AZD1222 COVID-19 vaccine. The CDR3 DNA reads TGTGCCAGCAGTTTATCAGAGACCCAGTACTTC. Translation gives CASSLSETQYF.